The following is a T cell receptor (beta chain) sequence with its context. Its antigen remains unknown. Germline CDR1 is SGHAT and CDR2 is FQNNGV. CDR3 size: 15 residues. The J segment lost 8 bases and the V segment lost 5 bases, leaving 9 bases of the junction unmatched. These data come from a study of shared clonotypes between healthy human individuals. This was a deep-level run. Measured with immunoSEQ multiplex PCR; TCRdb has only the in-frame clones, and not every one. This sample has about 680,000 clones; about 91% occur once, and the top ten carry roughly 24%. In the naive CD8 group, cells lacked CD45RO and were positively selected for CCR7, so terminally differentiated effector memory CD45RA+ cells were left out. General study findings and limits: Of the naive CD4 clonotypes, roughly 5% were shared across a few donors. Compared with clonotypes that all four donors shared, non-shared clonotypes had lower generation probabilities.

This sequence was found in a man under 40 in good health. The specimen was naive CD8+ T cells sorted from blood. V and J are TRBV11-2 and TRBJ2-6, with TRBD1 matching 7 bases. The CDR3 coding sequence is TGTGCCAGCAGCACGGGACAGTTAAAGCCCAACGTCCTGACTTTC. Translation gives CASSTGQLKPNVLTF.